This paragraph reports one T cell receptor (beta chain). Antigen unknown. The read halts 3 residues ahead of the CDR3 end, with the missing end drawn from the germline J gene. The data are from a study of T cell clonality in common variable immunodeficiency. General study results and limits: Fewer deletions and N-nucleotide insertions were reportedly seen in common variable immunodeficiency TCR beta sequences.

Clones were read by immunoSEQ multiplex PCR, and TCRdb kept only the in-frame ones, dropping some. Sampling found approximately 30,000 clones, none seen once. Germline trimming cut 3 bases from V and 6 bases from J; bases unmatched to any gene: 20. This CDR3 region has 19 residues. From germline, CDR1 is GTSNPN and CDR2 SVGIG (reference sequence). Caucasian heritage predominated among both patients and controls. CVID subjects were neither ill nor on immunomodulatory or immunosuppressive medication at sampling. The J gene is TRBJ2-7, the V gene TRBV30; 13 positions agree with TRBD2. Sequencing used peripheral blood mononuclear cells. The receptor was derived from a human donor with common variable immunodeficiency. CDR3 amino acids: CAWRSRHPGLAGALSEQYF. The part of the CDR3 DNA that was read is TGTGCCTGGAGGAGCCGACATCCTGGACTAGCGGGAGCCTTAAGCGAG.